Listed below are T cell receptor beta chains from one sample, sequenced in a study of PD-1 blockade in classical Hodgkin lymphoma. TCRdb's copy holds only in-frame clones and misses some; the assay was immunoSEQ multiplex PCR. The sample includes tens of thousands of clones, around 67% of them seen just once. The sample was peripheral blood mononuclear cells (PBMCs), taken before the second cycle of nivolumab. Receptor source: a human donor with classical Hodgkin lymphoma. Both conserved end residues are trimmed from each CDR3. The size of a clone is reported for some rows only, either as once, few or many, or as a class for expanded clones.

abundance,v_gene,j_gene,CDR3aa
NA,TRBV5-1,TRBJ2-4,ASSQGGTKNIQY
few,TRBV28,TRBJ2-4,ASSERKGKNIQY
many,TRBV7-8,TRBJ2-5,ASSSLAGRGETQY
NA,TRBV6-6,TRBJ1-2,ASRLGESGYT
NA,TRBV7-9,TRBJ2-3,ASSGRDRGPTTDTQY
NA,TRBV2,TRBJ2-7,ASGRGSGSYEQY
few,TRBV6-7,TRBJ1-5,ASSYFSGRGDNQPQH
NA,TRBV6-5,TRBJ1-1,ASSYDPSLNTEAF
NA,TRBV5-6,TRBJ1-6,ASSLWTGEISPLH
once,TRBV6-5,TRBJ1-1,ASRVAGARGTEAF
NA,TRBV4-2,TRBJ1-1,ASSRGLTGLDTEAF
NA,TRBV2,TRBJ1-1,ASGRTAMNTEAF
NA,TRBV18,TRBJ2-1,ASSPLDIFNEQF
NA,TRBV1,TRBJ2-4,TSSGTGGSIQY
NA,TRBV29-1,TRBJ1-1,SVAYRGNTEAF
once,TRBV28,TRBJ1-6,ASSSTGENSPLH
NA,TRBV29-1,TRBJ2-3,SVVRNTDTQY
NA,TRBV7-9,TRBJ1-4,ASSSPPGQGTTNEKLF
NA,TRBV6-4,TRBJ1-1,ASRGQGIGTEAF
NA,TRBV6-6,TRBJ2-7,ASRAGDTRTSYEQY
NA,TRBV5-1,TRBJ1-1,ASSRWELNTEAF
NA,TRBV7-2,TRBJ2-5,ASSAGVSTYQETQY
NA,TRBV7-2,TRBJ2-5,ASRSLGGNQETQY
NA,TRBV28,TRBJ1-5,ARKTGNRHQPQH
NA,TRBV27,TRBJ1-4,ASGSLGTGVTNEKLF
NA,TRBV4-2,TRBJ1-1,ASSQEMGNTEAF
NA,TRBV2,TRBJ2-3,ASSEGHLLPTDTQY
NA,TRBV28,TRBJ1-5,ASSLPLGRGRNQPQH
NA,TRBV30,TRBJ2-3,AWGLAGGTDTQY
NA,TRBV28,TRBJ2-3,ASSLSIHTDTQY
NA,TRBV7-9,TRBJ1-1,ASRALQGKGNTEAF
few,TRBV18,TRBJ2-6,ASSPTTGALSGANVLT
NA,TRBV15,TRBJ2-7,ATSRDYSSGEVNEQY
NA,TRBV7-2,TRBJ2-3,ASSSTPHTQY
NA,TRBV7-6,TRBJ1-1,ASSWVDDTEAF
NA,TRBV4-3,TRBJ1-3,ASSQSGSAGNTIY
few,TRBV6-5,TRBJ1-5,ASSRRIDRDQPQH
NA,TRBV11-2,TRBJ1-4,ASSAQIATNEKLF
NA,TRBV28,TRBJ2-4,ASSLWARRVKNIQY
NA,TRBV9,TRBJ1-2,ASSVRGPYGYT
NA,TRBV5-4,TRBJ1-2,ASSSGQGLGGYT
NA,TRBV6-1,TRBJ2-4,ASRDRVAKNIQY
NA,TRBV6-6,TRBJ1-1,ASRVTVGAF
few,TRBV6-5,TRBJ2-7,ASSQTMGHEQY
NA,TRBV29-1,TRBJ1-1,SAIASTVMNTEAF
once,TRBV9,TRBJ2-3,ASSVTPDTQY